The entry that follows covers one T cell receptor beta chain sequence. Each CDR3 protein is one row after TCRdb ran MiXCR on the 5' RACE reads. The sample lists 130,000 or so distinct CDR3 sequences; 13% to 15% were seen once. The germline V and J ends were trimmed by 3 bases and 5 bases, with 6 bases remaining between them. CDR1 and CDR2 (germline): SGHAT, FQNNGV. CDR3 length equals 12 residues. This sample is part of a study of T cells after yellow fever vaccination. The TCR originated in a man younger than 35 who received the YFV17D yellow fever vaccine. V is TRBV11-2 and J is TRBJ2-3; D not certain. Sequencing used CD8+ T cells sorted from PBMCs, obtained 5 days after the yellow fever booster vaccination. CDR3 sequence (DNA): TGTGCCAGCAGCTTCGGGCTAGATACGCAGTATTTT. Encoded protein: CASSFGLDTQYF.